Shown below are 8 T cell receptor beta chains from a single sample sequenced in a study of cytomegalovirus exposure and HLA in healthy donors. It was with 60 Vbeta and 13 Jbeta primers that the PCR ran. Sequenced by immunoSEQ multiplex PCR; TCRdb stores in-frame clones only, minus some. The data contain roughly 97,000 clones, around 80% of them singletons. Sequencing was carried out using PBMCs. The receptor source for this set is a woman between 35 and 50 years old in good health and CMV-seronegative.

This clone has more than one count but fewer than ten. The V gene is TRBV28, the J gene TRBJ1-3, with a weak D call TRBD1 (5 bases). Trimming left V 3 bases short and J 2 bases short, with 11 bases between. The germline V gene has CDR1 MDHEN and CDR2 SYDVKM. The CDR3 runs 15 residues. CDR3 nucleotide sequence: TGTGCCAGCAGTTTTGCGGGGGTCGCTGGAAACACCATATATTTT. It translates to CASSFAGVAGNTIYF.

CDR3 nucleotides: TGTGCCAGCAGCCCCGCGGCGGGAAATCCTGAGCAGTTCTTC. As protein: CASSPAAGNPEQFF. The J gene is TRBJ2-1, the V gene TRBV7-2; D is perhaps TRBD2 (6 bases). Trimming removed 5 bases from V and 9 bases from J, with 17 bases in between. The CDR3 has 14 residues. Germline values: CDR1 SGHTA, CDR2 FQGNSA.

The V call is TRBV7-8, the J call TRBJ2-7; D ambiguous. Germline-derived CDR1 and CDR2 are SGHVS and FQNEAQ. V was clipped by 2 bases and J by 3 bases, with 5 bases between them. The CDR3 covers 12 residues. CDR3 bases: TGTGCCAGCAGCTTATTTATCTACGAGCAGTACTTC. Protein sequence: CASSLFIYEQYF.

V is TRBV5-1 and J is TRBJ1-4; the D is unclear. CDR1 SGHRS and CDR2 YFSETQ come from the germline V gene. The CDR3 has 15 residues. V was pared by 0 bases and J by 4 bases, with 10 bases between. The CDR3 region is CASSLDPNFNEKLFF. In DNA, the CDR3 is TGCGCCAGCAGCTTGGATCCGAACTTTAATGAAAAACTGTTTTTT.

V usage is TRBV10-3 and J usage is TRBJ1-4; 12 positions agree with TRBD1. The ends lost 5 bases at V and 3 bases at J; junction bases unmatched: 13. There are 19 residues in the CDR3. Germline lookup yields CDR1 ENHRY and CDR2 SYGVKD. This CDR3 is CAISPGTGGYYRPNEKLFF. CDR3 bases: TGTGCCATCAGTCCCGGGACAGGGGGCTATTATCGTCCTAATGAAAAACTGTTTTTT.

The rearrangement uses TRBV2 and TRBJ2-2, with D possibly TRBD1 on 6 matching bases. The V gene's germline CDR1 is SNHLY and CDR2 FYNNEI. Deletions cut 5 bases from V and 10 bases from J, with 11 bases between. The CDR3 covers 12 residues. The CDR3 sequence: CASSWDTLELFF. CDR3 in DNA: TGTGCCAGCAGTTGGGACACGTTGGAGCTGTTTTTT.

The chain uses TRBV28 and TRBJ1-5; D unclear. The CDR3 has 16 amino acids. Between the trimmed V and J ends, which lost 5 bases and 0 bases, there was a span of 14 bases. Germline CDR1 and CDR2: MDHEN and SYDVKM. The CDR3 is CASSTDGRYSNQPQHF. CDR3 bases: TGTGCCAGCAGTACGGACGGGAGATATAGCAATCAGCCCCAGCATTTT.

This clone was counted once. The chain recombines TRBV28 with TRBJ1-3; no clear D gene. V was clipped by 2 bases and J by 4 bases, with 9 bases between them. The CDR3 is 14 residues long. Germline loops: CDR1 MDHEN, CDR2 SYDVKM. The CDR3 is CASSLLTTGNTIYF. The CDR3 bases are TGTGCCAGCAGTTTACTTACTACGGGAAACACCATATATTTT.